One sample yielded the 23 T cell receptor beta chains listed below, sequenced in a study of cytomegalovirus exposure and HLA in healthy donors. A multiplex PCR was run with 60 Vbeta primers and 13 Jbeta primers. Assay: immunoSEQ multiplex PCR; the TCRdb copy retains only in-frame clones and omits some. Found here are about 120,000 clones, 75% to 85% of them singletons; the top ten hold just over 2.5%. Sequencing was carried out using PBMCs. The receptors stem from a man aged 30 to 39 in good health and CMV-seronegative.

This clone appeared a single time. In nucleotides, the CDR3 is TGTGCCAGCAATCGTCTGACTAGCGGGCGCACAGATACGCAGTATTTT. Residues: CASNRLTSGRTDTQYF. The chain recombines TRBV2 with TRBJ2-3; TRBD2 matches at 10 bases. The CDR3 is 16 amino acids. CDR1 SNHLY and CDR2 FYNNEI come from the germline V gene. The trim removed 7 bases at V and 1 base at J, leaving 8 bases unmatched.

The rearrangement uses TRBV4-3 and TRBJ2-3; 10 positions agree with TRBD1. The J segment lost 4 bases and the V segment lost 0 bases, leaving 7 bases of the junction unmatched. The CDR3 consists of 17 residues. The germline V gene encodes CDR1 LGHNA and CDR2 YSLEER. CDR3 sequence: CASSQDPGQGISDTQYF. CDR3 sequence (DNA): TGCGCCAGCAGCCAAGACCCGGGACAGGGGATTTCAGATACGCAGTATTTT.

This chain links TRBV5-4 with TRBJ2-7; 7 bases align to TRBD1. The CDR3 is made up of 16 amino acids. V dropped 3 bases and J dropped 1; count of bases not matched to a gene: 10. Germline V lookup: CDR1 SGHNT, CDR2 YYREEE (reference sequence). CDR3 DNA: TGTGCCAGCAGCTCCACATTGACAGGGTCATCCTACGAGCAGTACTTC. Protein: CASSSTLTGSSYEQYF. Complete variable domain (other parts from reference TRBV5-4 and TRBJ2-7): ETGVTQSPTHLIKTRGQQVTLRCSSQSGHNTVSWYQQALGQGPQFIFQYYREEENGRGNFPPRFSGLQFPNYSSELNVNALELDDSALYLCASSSTLTGSSYEQYFGPGTRLTVT.

This clone was found a few times. The chain employs TRBV28 and TRBJ1-5, with 7 bases aligning to TRBD1. The CDR3 covers 12 residues. Germline CDR1 is MDHEN and CDR2 is SYDVKM. V lost 8 bases and J lost 5; bases outside the gene matches: 3. The DNA of the CDR3 is TGTGCCAGCGACAGGGAAGATCAGCCCCAGCATTTT. Its protein is CASDREDQPQHF.

The chain couples TRBV7-2 to TRBJ2-7; 9 positions agree with TRBD1. The J segment lost 4 bases and the V segment lost 5 bases, leaving 6 bases of the junction unmatched. This CDR3 spans 14 amino acids. Germline CDR1 SGHTA, CDR2 FQGNSA. The CDR3 DNA follows: TGTGCCAGCAGCACCGGGACAGGGTGGTACGAGCAGTACTTC. It yields the protein CASSTGTGWYEQYF.

This clone was counted a single time. This rearrangement joins TRBV6-5 to TRBJ2-2; D is unresolved. Germline CDR1 is MNHEY and CDR2 is SVGAGI. With 5 bases removed from V and 3 bases from J, the gap between germline ends came to 10 bases. The length of the CDR3 is 14 residues. CDR3 protein: CASSPTGDTGELFF. The DNA for the CDR3 is TGTGCCAGCAGTCCGACGGGTGACACCGGGGAGCTGTTTTTT.

The J gene is TRBJ2-6, the V gene TRBV4-2; D is possibly TRBD2 (5 bases). This CDR3 has 18 residues. CDR1 is LGHNA and CDR2 is YNFKEQ in the germline V gene. V gave up 3 bases and J gave up 2 bases, with 17 bases separating them. The CDR3 DNA sequence: TGTGCCAGCAGCCAGGATAATAATAGGCGGGCTGGGGCCAACGTCCTGACTTTC. Translating it yields CASSQDNNRRAGANVLTF.

The rearrangement joins TRBV6-1 to TRBJ2-1; possible D gene TRBD1, 6 bases. Trimming took 6 bases from V and 1 from J, leaving 13 bases between them. The germline V gene has CDR1 MNHNS and CDR2 SASEGT. CDR3 size: 15 residues. CDR3 coding DNA: TGTGCCAGCAGGATAGGACAGTTTTCCTACAATGAGCAGTTCTTC. Protein: CASRIGQFSYNEQFF.

In its sample, this clone was seen a few times. The chain uses TRBV28 and TRBJ1-4; 7 bases line up with TRBD1. This CDR3 is 13 amino acids long. CDR1 and CDR2 (germline): MDHEN, SYDVKM. With V trimmed by 8 bases and J by 8 bases, 8 bases remained unmatched. The CDR3 DNA is TGTGCCAGCCTGGACAGGTCCTCCGAAAAACTGTTTTTT. Translated, it gives CASLDRSSEKLFF.

V usage is TRBV28 and J usage is TRBJ2-5; D remains unclear. The J call is uncertain, as TRBJ2-7 better fits the DNA end. This CDR3 has 12 residues. Germline V gene sequence: CDR1 MDHEN, CDR2 SYDVKM. The CDR3 is CASSLTSVEQYF. The CDR3 bases are TGTGCCAGCAGTTTAACTTCGGTCGAGCAGTACTTC.

The chain links TRBV7-2 to TRBJ2-5, with TRBD1 matching 9 bases. With the DNA end fitting TRBJ2-7 better, the J assignment may be wrong. The CDR3 is 15 residues long. The germline gives CDR1 SGHTA, CDR2 FQGNSA. The chain's CDR3 is CASSLTGTGPYEQYF. The CDR3 DNA reads as TGTGCCAGCAGCTTAACCGGGACAGGGCCCTACGAGCAGTACTTC.

The J gene is TRBJ2-1, the V gene TRBV7-8; TRBD2 agrees at 9 bases. The V gene's germline CDR1 is SGHVS and CDR2 FQNEAQ. Trimming removed 7 bases from V and 9 bases from J; junction bases left unmatched: 13. The CDR3 is 15 residues long. The CDR3 nucleotides read TGTGCCAGCACCCCAGAGGCGGGAGGGGGCATTGAGCAGTTCTTC. It codes for CASTPEAGGGIEQFF.

Concerning this clone: An end of the junction differs from the germline gene, which may be a read error. The chain uses TRBV7-9 and TRBJ2-1; 9 nucleotides match TRBD2. The CDR3 loop spans 16 amino acids. Germline lookup yields CDR1 SEHNR and CDR2 FQNEAQ (reference sequence). The CDR3 region has the DNA TGTTCCAGCAGCTTAGTCCGGCTAGCGGGGTACAATGAGCAGTTCTTC. Its protein product is CSSSLVRLAGYNEQFF.

The rearrangement joins TRBV6-5 to TRBJ1-5; D is uncertain. Germline CDR1 MNHEY, CDR2 SVGAGI. Trimming shortened V by 0 bases and J by 7 bases, and 13 bases separated the two germline ends. CDR3 size: 15 residues. CDR3 sequence: CASSYSYGGAQPQHF. DNA for the CDR3: TGTGCCAGCAGTTACTCTTACGGAGGAGCCCAGCCCCAGCATTTT.

CDR3 in DNA: TGCGCCCCTCCGCGGTTGGACTACGAGCAGTACTTC. This translates into CAPPRLDYEQYF. The gene calls are TRBV23-1 and TRBJ2-7, with no clear D. TRBV23-1 belongs to the ORF category, with a function that is uncertain. This CDR3 comprises 12 residues. V dropped 11 bases and J dropped 3 bases, with 14 bases sitting between them.

V gene TRBV5-1 combines with J gene TRBJ1-2; the match to TRBD1 covers 8 bases. The CDR3 covers 15 residues. J lost 3 bases, V lost 4 bases, and 8 bases had no gene match. Germline CDR1 is SGHRS and CDR2 is YFSETQ. The CDR3 reads CASSPNEQGDYGYTF. In DNA form, the CDR3 reads TGCGCCAGCAGCCCCAACGAACAGGGGGACTATGGCTACACCTTC.

This chain joins TRBV30 and TRBJ1-2, with D unresolved. Germline values: CDR1 GTSNPN, CDR2 SVGIG (reference sequence). There are 11 residues in the CDR3. The V end lost 3 bases, the J end lost 1 base, and 3 bases lay between the germline ends. CDR3 protein: CAWSGNYGYTF. CDR3 coding DNA: TGTGCCTGGAGCGGTAACTATGGCTACACCTTC.

This clone has a handful of counts. The chain combines TRBV4-1 with TRBJ2-7, with 7 bases matching TRBD2. This CDR3 region has 15 residues. Losses at the gene ends were 3 bases for V and 2 bases for J; bases not matched to a gene: 7. Germline lookup yields CDR1 MGHRA and CDR2 YSYEKL. In DNA form, the CDR3 reads TGCGCCAGCAGCCAGGGGGAGGGAACTCCCTACGAGCAGTACTTC. Translating it yields CASSQGEGTPYEQYF.

The gene calls are TRBV14 and TRBJ2-1, with D perhaps matching TRBD1 (7 bases). The CDR3 runs to 14 residues. Germline CDR1 and CDR2: SGHDN and FVKESK. The V end was cut by 7 bases, the J end by 6 bases, with 16 bases between. Here the CDR3 reads CASTRSGGFNEQFF. The CDR3 nucleotides are TGTGCCAGCACCAGATCAGGGGGGTTCAATGAGCAGTTCTTC.

The chain combines TRBV11-2 with TRBJ1-4, with a weak D call TRBD1 (5 bases). The CDR3 loop spans 14 amino acids. Trimming removed 5 bases at V and 7 bases at J, with 14 bases between. Germline assignment: CDR1 SGHAT and CDR2 FQNNGV. This CDR3 is CASSSGTYSEKLFF. The CDR3 bases are TGTGCCAGCAGCAGTGGGACTTATAGTGAAAAACTGTTTTTT.

The chain employs TRBV28 and TRBJ2-5; D is undetermined. Germline assignment: CDR1 MDHEN and CDR2 SYDVKM. This CDR3 spans 10 amino acids. V lost 6 bases and J 4 bases, leaving 3 bases between the germline ends. The CDR3 region is CASSRETQYF. For the CDR3, the DNA is TGTGCCAGCAGCCGAGAGACCCAGTACTTC.

The chain couples TRBV7-9 to TRBJ1-6, with no clear D. Per the germline V gene, CDR1 is SEHNR and CDR2 is FQNEAQ (reference sequence). V was shortened by 2 bases and J by 6 bases, with 8 bases between the two germline ends. The CDR3 extends over 14 amino acids. The CDR3 DNA reads as TGTGCCAGCAGCTTAAGCAAATCTAATTCACCCCTCCACTTT. Its protein product is CASSLSKSNSPLHF.

The CDR3 loop is CASSLLAGANVLTF. DNA of the CDR3: TGTGCCAGCAGTTTATTAGCTGGGGCCAACGTCCTGACTTTC. This chain joins TRBV27 and TRBJ2-6; no clear D gene. The CDR3 contains 14 residues. Per the germline V gene, CDR1 is MNHEY and CDR2 is SMNVEV (reference sequence). Trimming took off 1 base at V and 2 bases at J, with 3 bases between the two ends.